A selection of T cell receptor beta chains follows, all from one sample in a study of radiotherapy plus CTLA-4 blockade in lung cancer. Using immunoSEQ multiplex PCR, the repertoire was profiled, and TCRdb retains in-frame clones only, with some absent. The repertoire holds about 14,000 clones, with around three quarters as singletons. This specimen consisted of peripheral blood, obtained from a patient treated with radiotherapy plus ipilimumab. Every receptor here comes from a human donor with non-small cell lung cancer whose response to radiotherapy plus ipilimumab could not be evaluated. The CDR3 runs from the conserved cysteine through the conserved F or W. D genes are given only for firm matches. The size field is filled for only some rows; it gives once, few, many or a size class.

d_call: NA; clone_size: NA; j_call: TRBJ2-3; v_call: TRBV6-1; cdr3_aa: CASSEISVHTQYF; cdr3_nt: TGTGCCAGCAGTGAAATTTCGGTGCATACGCAGTATTTT
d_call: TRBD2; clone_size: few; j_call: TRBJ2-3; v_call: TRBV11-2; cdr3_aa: CASSLRTSGLITDTQYF; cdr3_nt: TGTGCCAGCAGCTTACGTACTAGCGGTCTTATCACAGATACGCAGTATTTT
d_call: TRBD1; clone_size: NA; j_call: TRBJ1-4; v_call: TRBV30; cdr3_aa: CAWDTGQNEKLFF; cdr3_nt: TGTGCCTGGGACACGGGACAGAATGAAAAACTGTTTTTT
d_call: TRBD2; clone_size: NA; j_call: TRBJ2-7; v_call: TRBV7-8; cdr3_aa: CASSLGGLAVMGEQYF; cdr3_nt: TGTGCCAGCAGCTTAGGAGGCCTAGCGGTCATGGGCGAGCAGTACTTC
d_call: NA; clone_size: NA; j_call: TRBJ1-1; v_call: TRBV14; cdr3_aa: CASSRQGGTEAFF; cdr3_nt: TGTGCCAGCAGCCGTCAGGGTGGCACTGAAGCTTTCTTT
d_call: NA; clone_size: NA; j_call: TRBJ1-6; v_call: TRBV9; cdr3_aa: CASSVGLDNSPLHF; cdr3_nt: TGTGCCAGCAGCGTGGGCCTTGATAATTCACCCCTCCACTTT
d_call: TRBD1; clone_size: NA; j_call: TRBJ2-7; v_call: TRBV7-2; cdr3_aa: CASTSRRQGGEQYF; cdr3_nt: TGTGCCAGCACCTCCCGAAGACAGGGCGGCGAGCAGTACTTC
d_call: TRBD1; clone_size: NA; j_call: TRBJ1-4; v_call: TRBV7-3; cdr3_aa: CASSLRGQPNEKLFF; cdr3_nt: TGTGCCAGCAGCTTAAGGGGACAGCCGAATGAAAAACTGTTTTTT
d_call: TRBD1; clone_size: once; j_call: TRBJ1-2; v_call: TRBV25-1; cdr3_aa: CASSALGLGQGYGYTF; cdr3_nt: TGTGCCAGCAGCGCGCTGGGGCTAGGACAGGGGTATGGCTACACCTTC
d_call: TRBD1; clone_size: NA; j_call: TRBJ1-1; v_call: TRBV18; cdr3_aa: CASSPSQQGTLMNTEAFF; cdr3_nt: TGTGCCAGCTCACCGAGCCAACAGGGGACGCTAATGAACACTGAAGCTTTCTTT
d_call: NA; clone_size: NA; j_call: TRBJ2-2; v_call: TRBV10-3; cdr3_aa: CAISEIQGLMTGELFF; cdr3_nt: TGTGCCATCAGTGAAATCCAGGGTCTAATGACCGGGGAGCTGTTTTTT
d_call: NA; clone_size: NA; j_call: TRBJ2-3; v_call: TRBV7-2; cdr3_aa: CASSSTSGDTQYF; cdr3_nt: TGTGCCAGCAGCTCTACCTCGGGGGATACGCAGTATTTT
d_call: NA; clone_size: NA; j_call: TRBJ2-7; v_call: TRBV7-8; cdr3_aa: CASSFSGEQYF; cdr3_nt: TGTGCCAGCAGCTTTAGCGGCGAGCAGTACTTC
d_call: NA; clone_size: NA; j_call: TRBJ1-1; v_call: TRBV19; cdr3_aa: CASASGTFAAEAFF; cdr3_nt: TGTGCCAGTGCCTCCGGGACATTCGCCGCTGAAGCTTTCTTT
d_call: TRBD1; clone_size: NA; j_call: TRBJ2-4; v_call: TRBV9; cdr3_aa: CASSRTGGWENIQYF; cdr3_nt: TGTGCCAGCAGTCGTACAGGGGGGTGGGAAAACATTCAGTACTTC